The present entry profiles one TCR beta chain with its context. This entry is derived from a study of Ad26.COV2.S vaccination and SARS-CoV-2 variants. Described treatment: 15 to 20 received Ad26.COV2.S at low or high dose, single or two shots; about 5 received placebo; per-sample allocation not given. Sampling took place 63 days after the first vaccine or placebo injection. There are 15 residues in the CDR3. CDR1 is LGHNA and CDR2 is YSLEER in the germline V gene. J gave up 6 bases and V 3 bases, and 4 bases lay outside the gene matches. The assay was immunoSEQ multiplex PCR, and TCRdb's table has in-frame clones only and misses some. Here the sample spans some 370,000 clones, roughly four fifths being singletons.

The sequence came from a person between 18 and 59 years old who received the Ad26.COV2.S COVID-19 vaccine or a placebo. The chain has TRBV4-3 and TRBJ2-1, with 11 bases that match TRBD1. The sequencing here drew on peripheral blood, taken in a trial of Ad26.COV2.S vaccine versus placebo. The CDR3, as DNA: TGCGCCAGCAGCCATGGACAGGGGGCGTCCAATGAGCAGTTCTTC. It codes for CASSHGQGASNEQFF.